The 27 T cell receptor beta chains below all came from one sample that was sequenced in a study of T cells expressing NK-cell markers. TCRdb reprocessed the 5' RACE reads, with one entry per CDR3 protein and no DNA. This sample's table reports 350,000 to 400,000 distinct CDR3 sequences. The sequenced sample consisted of blood T cells: a sorted CD56 or NKG2C T cell subset, CD4+ or CD8+ T cells, or bulk PBMC T cells (not recorded which). The receptors derive from a woman aged 45-59 years in good health.

V gene TRBV12-3 or TRBV12-4 combines with J gene TRBJ1-2. The length of the CDR3 is 11 residues. The chain's CDR3 is CASSVGYGYTF.

The chain is built from TRBV29-1 and TRBJ2-7; TCRdb's D call of TRBD1 is untestable without DNA. The CDR3 spans 13 residues. CDR1 SQVTM and CDR2 ANQGSEA come from the germline V gene. The CDR3 reads CSVWTAERDEQYF.

This chain uses TRBV25-1 with TRBJ2-1. Germline CDR1 is MGHDK and CDR2 is SYGVNS. CDR3 length: 13 amino acids. CDR3 loop: CASSETALNEQFF. The full variable domain, its missing parts supplied by reference TRBV25-1 and TRBJ2-1, is EADIYQTPRYLVIGTGKKITLECSQTMGHDKMYWYQQDPGMELHLIHYSYGVNSTEKGDLSSESTVSRIRTEHFPLTLESARPSHTSQYLCASSETALNEQFFGPGTRLTVL.

This chain uses TRBV7-2 with TRBJ2-1. Germline CDR1 is SGHTA and CDR2 is FQGNSA. The CDR3 consists of 16 residues. CDR3 residues: CASSLVFGSSYNEQFF.

CDR3 sequence: CASSQNLRGTEAFF. The genes are TRBV14 and TRBJ1-1; without DNA, the TCRdb call of TRBD1 cannot be checked. Germline V gene lookup returns CDR1 SGHDN and CDR2 FVKESK. This CDR3 is 14 amino acids long.

V is TRBV5-1 and J is TRBJ1-4. This CDR3 contains 13 residues. Per the germline V gene, CDR1 is SGHRS and CDR2 is YFSETQ. This CDR3 is CASSLDLNEKLFF.

The rearrangement links TRBV6-5 to TRBJ2-2; no DNA is available, so the TRBD2 call from TCRdb remains unchecked. The CDR3 consists of 16 residues. Germline lookup yields CDR1 MNHEY and CDR2 SVGAGI. The CDR3 is CASSYSPSGITGELFF.

V usage is TRBV12-3 or TRBV12-4 and J usage is TRBJ1-5; checking the TCRdb D call of TRBD1 is not possible without DNA. This CDR3 spans 12 amino acids. The CDR3 here is CASTRGQGFQHF.

The V call is TRBV30, the J call TRBJ2-6; without DNA, the TCRdb call of TRBD1 cannot be checked. Germline CDR1 and CDR2: GTSNPN and SVGIG (reference sequence). The CDR3 is made up of 14 amino acids. The chain's CDR3 is CAGTGVAGANVLTF.

The rearrangement joins TRBV9 to TRBJ2-1; TCRdb returns TRBD1, unconfirmable since there is no DNA. This CDR3 has 15 amino acids. Germline loops: CDR1 SGDLS, CDR2 YYNGEE. The CDR3 loop is CASSETTARGNEQFF.

This chain uses TRBV12-5 with TRBJ2-3; TCRdb reports TRBD1, a call that lacks DNA to check it against. The CDR3 is 13 amino acids. Germline values: CDR1 LGHNT, CDR2 FRNRAP. This chain's CDR3 is CASGLAGSDTQYF. Based on the CDR3 plus reference TRBV12-5 and TRBJ2-3, the full variable domain is DARVTQTPRHKVTEMGQEVTMRCQPILGHNTVFWYRQTMMQGLELLAYFRNRAPLDDSGMPKDRFSAEMPDATLATLKIQPSEPRDSAVYFCASGLAGSDTQYFGPGTRLTVL.

The V and J genes are TRBV5-1 and TRBJ2-1; checking the TCRdb D call of TRBD2 is not possible without DNA. This CDR3 is 17 amino acids long. CDR1 is SGHRS and CDR2 is YFSETQ in the germline V gene. The chain's CDR3 is CASRRTSSGLMSDEQFF.

The chain has TRBV7-2 and TRBJ2-1; TCRdb lists TRBD1, though no DNA is available to test this call. The germline V gene encodes CDR1 SGHTA and CDR2 FQGNSA. The CDR3 has 13 amino acids. The CDR3 reads CASSNWGSARQFF.

V usage is TRBV6-5 and J usage is TRBJ1-6. The CDR3 is 16 residues long. The germline gives CDR1 MNHEY, CDR2 SVGAGI. This CDR3 is CASSARQGSYNSPLHF.

The chain uses TRBV15 and TRBJ2-3; TCRdb's assignment of TRBD1 cannot be checked, as there is no DNA. Germline V CDR1 and CDR2: LNHNV, YYDKDF (reference sequence). The CDR3 has 15 residues. The CDR3 is CATSREQGAFNTQYF.

CDR3 sequence: CSAKRRISYEQYF. The chain joins TRBV20-1 to TRBJ2-7. The CDR3 is 13 amino acids. Germline V CDR1 and CDR2: DFQATT, SNEGSKA (reference sequence).

The V and J genes are TRBV5-1 and TRBJ2-1; TCRdb designates TRBD1, a call that cannot be tested without DNA. The CDR3 is 13 amino acids. Per germline, CDR1 SGHRS and CDR2 YFSETQ. This CDR3 reads CASSGTGVNEQFF.

This chain connects TRBV5-6 to TRBJ2-1; there is no DNA to check the TCRdb D call of TRBD1. This CDR3 spans 16 amino acids. Germline CDR1 SGHDT, CDR2 YYEEEE. CDR3 amino acids: CASLQGERSSYNEQFF.

J is TRBJ2-1 and V is TRBV7-9; checking the TCRdb D call of TRBD2 is not possible without DNA. The CDR3 runs 17 residues. Germline CDR1 reads SEHNR; CDR2 reads FQNEAQ (reference sequence). CDR3 sequence reads: CASSPLQTSGNRNEQFF. The whole variable domain, filled in from reference TRBV7-9 and TRBJ2-1, reads DTGVSQNPRHKITKRGQNVTFRCDPISEHNRLYWYRQTLGQGPEFLTYFQNEAQLEKSRLLSDRFSAERPKGSFSTLEIQRTEQGDSAMYLCASSPLQTSGNRNEQFFGPGTRLTVL.

The CDR3 reads CSAPNLAFRQETQYF. The chain employs TRBV20-1 and TRBJ2-5; TCRdb proposes TRBD2, but this gene call is untestable without DNA. CDR3 size: 15 residues. The germline CDR1 and CDR2 sequences are DFQATT and SNEGSKA (reference sequence).

J is TRBJ2-5 and V is TRBV7-9. Germline lookup yields CDR1 SEHNR and CDR2 FQNEAQ (reference sequence). There are 14 residues in the CDR3. The CDR3 loop reads CASSLAVLEETQYF.

This chain links TRBV20-1 with TRBJ1-2. The CDR3 covers 12 residues. Germline V lookup: CDR1 DFQATT, CDR2 SNEGSKA (reference sequence). The CDR3: CSAREDRYGYTF.

The chain carries TRBV20-1 and TRBJ2-7; TCRdb reports TRBD2, a call that lacks DNA to check it against. The germline CDR1 and CDR2 sequences are DFQATT and SNEGSKA (reference sequence). The CDR3 spans 17 residues. The CDR3 sequence: CSASNWLAGGNFYEQYF.

The V gene is TRBV20-1, the J gene TRBJ1-2; TCRdb gives TRBD1 as the D gene, but with no DNA this cannot be confirmed. Looked up from germline, CDR1 is DFQATT and CDR2 is SNEGSKA (reference sequence). The CDR3 sequence is 12 residues long. This CDR3 reads CSARARGEGYTF.

The chain recombines TRBV7-9 with TRBJ2-7. CDR3 size: 11 residues. From germline, CDR1 is SEHNR and CDR2 FQNEAQ (reference sequence). CDR3 residues: CASSQGWEQYF.

V is TRBV28 and J is TRBJ2-2; TCRdb's assignment of TRBD2 cannot be checked, as there is no DNA. Per germline, CDR1 MDHEN and CDR2 SYDVKM. The CDR3 extends over 16 amino acids. The CDR3 is CASSLLRSGRDGELFF.

The gene calls are TRBV7-9 and TRBJ2-3; TCRdb returns TRBD2, unconfirmable since there is no DNA. Per germline, CDR1 SEHNR and CDR2 FQNEAQ (reference sequence). The CDR3 length is 14 residues. The CDR3 here is CASSRLADTDTQYF.